This TCR beta chain is drawn from a study of radiotherapy plus CTLA-4 blockade in lung cancer. Study-level background: Objective responses were documented in roughly 20% of patients, with disease control in roughly 34%. Findings and limits, study-wide: Alongside interferon-beta, early blood T cell clone dynamics were reportedly the best predictor of response. Radiotherapy was combined with ipilimumab, and tumor-derived TCR clones then expanded in blood.

Libraries were prepared by immunoSEQ multiplex PCR; TCRdb keeps only in-frame clonotypes and omits some of them. The sample carries over 70,000 clones, approximately 83% recorded once. Germline CDR1 is WNHNN and CDR2 is SYGVQD (reference sequence). This CDR3 has 12 amino acids. V was trimmed by 4 bases and J by 7 bases, leaving 5 bases between them. Focal radiation and CTLA-4 blockade (ipilimumab) were tested in chemo-refractory metastatic non-small-cell lung cancer patients. On this clone itself: Its antigen is unknown.

Sequencing was performed on peripheral blood, taken from a patient treated with radiotherapy plus ipilimumab. This receptor was identified in a human donor with non-small cell lung cancer who had a partial response to radiotherapy plus ipilimumab. This sequence joins TRBV10-1 and TRBJ1-6; no clear D gene. DNA of the CDR3: TGCGCCAGCAGTGCCCAGAATTCACCCCTCCACTTT. Translation gives CASSAQNSPLHF.